These T cell receptor beta chains were read from a single sample in a study of cytomegalovirus exposure and HLA in healthy donors. Measured with immunoSEQ multiplex PCR; TCRdb has only the in-frame clones, and not every one. Of about 150,000 clones in the sample, about four fifths are singletons; the top ten hold 2.8%. The sample consisted of PBMCs. Source of these receptors: a man aged 18 to 29 in good health and CMV-seronegative. CDR3s include the opening cysteine and the closing phenylalanine or tryptophan. A D gene is named only where the DNA matches it firmly. Rows give clone size only sometimes, using once, few, many, or a class for an expanded clone.

>14|NA|NA|TRBJ1-2|TRBV4-1
CASSQERGNYGYTF
TGCGCCAGCAGCCAAGAAAGAGGGAACTATGGCTACACCTTC
>15|NA|NA|TRBJ1-5|TRBV6-5
CASSSTGPSNQPQHF
TGTGCCAGCAGTTCGACAGGTCCTAGCAATCAGCCCCAGCATTTT
>15|NA|NA|TRBJ1-3|TRBV7-2
CASSSGGSSGNTIYF
TGTGCCAGCAGCTCGGGAGGGAGCTCTGGAAACACCATATATTTT
>14|NA|TRBD1|TRBJ2-5|TRBV5-1
CASSGQGAGETQYF
TGCGCCAGCAGCGGACAGGGGGCGGGGGAGACCCAGTACTTC
>15|NA|NA|TRBJ1-1|TRBV9
CASSYKQGGNTEAFF
TGTGCCAGCAGCTACAAACAGGGCGGGAACACTGAAGCTTTCTTT
>12|NA|NA|TRBJ1-2|TRBV29-1
CSVEGHGDGYTF
TGCAGCGTTGAAGGACACGGGGATGGCTACACCTTC
>15|NA|NA|TRBJ2-3|TRBV7-2
CASSLERSPTDTQYF
TGTGCCAGCAGCTTAGAGCGGAGCCCCACAGATACGCAGTATTTT
>15|NA|TRBD1|TRBJ2-1|TRBV7-9
CASSSGQGWDNEQFF
TGTGCCAGCAGCTCCGGACAGGGGTGGGACAATGAGCAGTTCTTC
>16|few|TRBD1|TRBJ1-1|TRBV19
CASSTPTGGTNTEAFF
TGTGCCAGTAGTACCCCGACAGGGGGTACGAACACTGAAGCTTTCTTT
>13|NA|NA|TRBJ2-5|TRBV9
CASSVQGRETQYF
TGTGCCAGCAGCGTCCAGGGTCGCGAGACCCAGTACTTC
>17|NA|TRBD2|TRBJ2-5|TRBV2
CASTGGGRGGLKETQYF
TGTGCCAGCACCGGAGGTGGGCGGGGGGGCCTAAAAGAGACCCAGTACTTC